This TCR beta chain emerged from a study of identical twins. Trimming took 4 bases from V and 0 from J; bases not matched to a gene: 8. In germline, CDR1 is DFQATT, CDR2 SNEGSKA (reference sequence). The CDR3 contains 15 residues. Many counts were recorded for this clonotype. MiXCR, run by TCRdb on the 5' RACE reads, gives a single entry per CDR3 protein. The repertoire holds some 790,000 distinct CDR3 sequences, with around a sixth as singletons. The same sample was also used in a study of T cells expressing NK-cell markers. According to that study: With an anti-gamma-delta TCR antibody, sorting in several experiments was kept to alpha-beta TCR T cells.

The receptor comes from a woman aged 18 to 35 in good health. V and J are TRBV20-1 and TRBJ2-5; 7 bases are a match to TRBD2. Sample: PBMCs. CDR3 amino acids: CSAKTLALYQETQYF. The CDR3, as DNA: TGCAGTGCTAAGACACTAGCGTTGTACCAAGAGACCCAGTACTTC.